This TCR beta chain was obtained from a study of OX40 agonist ivuxolimab in advanced cancers. Clones were read by immunoSEQ multiplex PCR, and TCRdb kept only the in-frame ones, dropping some. The sample holds 45,000 to 50,000 clones, around 80% seen once. The CDR3 has 17 residues. Germline lookup yields CDR1 PRHDT and CDR2 FYEKMQ (reference sequence). Trimming stripped 0 bases from V and 0 bases from J, with 14 bases between. V usage is TRBV13 and J usage is TRBJ1-2; D gene unclear. The starting material was CD4+ or CD8+ T cells sorted from blood, obtained in a trial of the OX40 agonist ivuxolimab. This TCR derives from an adult with an advanced solid tumor such as melanoma, head and neck, liver or kidney cancer. CDR3 in DNA: TGTGCCAGCAGCTTAGGCCTGGACGGACGATCTAACTATGGCTACACCTTC. Its protein product is CASSLGLDGRSNYGYTF.